These 9 T cell receptor beta chains were all obtained from the same sample, sequenced in a study of T cells in Graves' hyperthyroidism and ophthalmopathy. The TCR beta CDR3 regions underwent amplification using RNA transcripts as the source. A first-round RT-PCR of the TCR CDR3 used the HTBI primer set. In TCRdb, the multiplex PCR reads were re-called with MiXCR into one record per CDR3 protein. The sample includes about 270,000 distinct CDR3 sequences, 13% to 15% of them seen just once. Sequenced sample: blood. The receptors here all came from a woman in her forties or fifties with Graves' hyperthyroidism that later progressed to Graves' ophthalmopathy.

This clonotype was recorded many times. The CDR3 region is CASSDLNEQFF. The DNA for the CDR3 is TGTGCCAGCAGTGACCTGAACGAGCAGTTCTTC. This chain links TRBV2 with TRBJ2-1; D gene ambiguous. The CDR3 covers 11 residues. Germline CDR1 is SNHLY and CDR2 is FYNNEI. The V and J ends lost 3 bases and 10 bases respectively, with 7 bases between them. The whole variable domain, filled in from reference TRBV2 and TRBJ2-1, reads EPEVTQTPSHQVTQMGQEVILRCVPISNHLYFYWYRQILGQKVEFLVSFYNNEISEKSEIFDDQFSVERPDGSNFTLKIRSTKLEDSAMYFCASSDLNEQFFGPGTRLTVL.

This sequence joins TRBV29-1 and TRBJ1-4; 8 nucleotides match TRBD1. Germline V lookup: CDR1 SQVTM, CDR2 ANQGSEA. The V and J ends lost 2 bases and 5 bases, in that order; junction bases with no gene match: 4. The CDR3 is 14 amino acids. The CDR3 region has the DNA TGCAGCGTTGAACAGGGGGCGACAAATGAAAAACTGTTTTTT. It is translated as CSVEQGATNEKLFF.

This clonotype was seen many times. The rearrangement links TRBV6-1 to TRBJ1-2; no firm D call. The germline V gene encodes CDR1 MNHNS and CDR2 SASEGT. This CDR3 has 13 residues. V gave up 1 base and J gave up 5 bases, with 8 bases separating them. The CDR3 reads CASSEVGSYGYTF. The CDR3 nucleotides read TGTGCCAGCAGTGAAGTAGGTTCATATGGCTACACCTTC.

This clonotype was recorded many times. The chain links TRBV30 to TRBJ1-1, with D possibly being TRBD1 (5 bases). V was clipped by 3 bases and J by 1 base, with 9 bases between them. CDR1 is GTSNPN, CDR2 SVGIG, per germline (reference sequence). There are 13 residues in the CDR3. CDR3 residues: CAWSYGQNTEAFF. The CDR3 DNA reads TGTGCCTGGAGCTATGGACAGAACACTGAAGCTTTCTTT.

In this sample, this clonotype turned up many times. V usage is TRBV28 and J usage is TRBJ1-2; D may be TRBD1 (5 bases). CDR3 length equals 14 residues. CDR1 MDHEN and CDR2 SYDVKM come from the germline V gene. Trimming removed 4 bases from V and 0 bases from J, with 9 bases in between. The CDR3 region has the DNA TGTGCCAGCAGTTACTTGGGGCCTAACTATGGCTACACCTTC. Translation gives CASSYLGPNYGYTF.

This clonotype was detected ten times or more. The chain uses TRBV20-1 and TRBJ2-1; possibly TRBD1 or TRBD2 for D (5 bases each). Per germline, CDR1 DFQATT and CDR2 SNEGSKA (reference sequence). The CDR3 runs 11 residues. V lost 3 bases and J lost 6, with 6 bases in between. CDR3 nucleotides: TGCAGTGCTAGTGGGGGCAATGAGCAGTTCTTC. It specifies CSASGGNEQFF.

Ten or more counts support this clonotype. This chain connects TRBV20-1 to TRBJ2-3; the match to TRBD2 covers 7 bases. V gave up 6 bases and J gave up 5 bases; unmatched junction bases: 20. The CDR3 is 17 residues long. The germline CDR1 and CDR2 sequences are DFQATT and SNEGSKA (reference sequence). CDR3 region: CSAPEPRGTGGGDTQYF. DNA for the CDR3: TGCAGTGCGCCCGAGCCGAGGGGTACGGGAGGAGGAGATACGCAGTATTTT.

This clonotype was recorded many times. V and J are TRBV12-3 or TRBV12-4 and TRBJ2-5; weak D call: TRBD2 (5 bases). CDR3 size: 13 residues. V was cut by 5 bases and J by 3 bases, with 10 bases left in between. CDR3 in amino acids: CASSPDWKETQYF. CDR3 nucleotide sequence: TGTGCCAGCAGTCCGGACTGGAAAGAGACCCAGTACTTC.

This chain links TRBV12-3 or TRBV12-4 with TRBJ2-7, with a weak D call TRBD1 (5 bases). The CDR3 sequence is 13 residues long. Trimming shortened V by 9 bases and J by 2 bases, and 14 bases separated the two germline ends. This CDR3 reads CASMWTTTYEQYF. CDR3 DNA sequence: TGTGCCAGTATGTGGACAACAACCTACGAGCAGTACTTC.